The clone carrying this T cell receptor beta chain was observed a handful of times. This sample was taken from a study of response to subunit inactivated influenza vaccine. The CDR3 contains 16 residues. The junction had 11 bases not matched to a gene; V was cut back by 5 bases and J by 4 bases. The germline gives CDR1 SGHAT, CDR2 FQNNGV. TCRdb reprocessed the RT-PCR reads with MiXCR, giving one entry per CDR3 protein. This sample has about half a million distinct CDR3 sequences, with around 9.9% found just once. Sample: PBMCs from blood, taken around seven weeks after vaccination. The chain combines TRBV11-2 with TRBJ1-5; 7 bases agree with TRBD1. The sequence derives from a man between 45 and 60 years old who received an inactivated influenza vaccine. The CDR3 DNA sequence: TGTGCCAGCAGCCTCGCTACCGGGACAGAAAATCAGCCCCAGCATTTT. Its protein is CASSLATGTENQPQHF.